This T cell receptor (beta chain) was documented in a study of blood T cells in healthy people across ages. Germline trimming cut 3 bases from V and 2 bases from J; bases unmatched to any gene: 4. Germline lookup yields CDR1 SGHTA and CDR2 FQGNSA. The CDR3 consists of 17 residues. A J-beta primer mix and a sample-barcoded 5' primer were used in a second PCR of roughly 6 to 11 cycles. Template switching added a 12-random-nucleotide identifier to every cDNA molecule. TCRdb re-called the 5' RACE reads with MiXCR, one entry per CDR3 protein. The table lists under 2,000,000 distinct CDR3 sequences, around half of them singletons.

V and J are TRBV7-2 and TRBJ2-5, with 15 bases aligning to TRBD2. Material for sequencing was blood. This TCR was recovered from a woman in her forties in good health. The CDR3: CASSFHGLAGGQETQYF. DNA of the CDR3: TGTGCCAGCAGCTTCCACGGACTAGCGGGGGGGCAAGAGACCCAGTACTTC.